These 15 T cell receptor beta chains share one sample of origin, sequenced in a study of beta chain features in type 1 diabetes. Study-level results: Researchers report that Type 1 diabetes patients had moderately but significantly shorter TCRB CDR3s across all four CD4+ subsets.

The antigens for these receptors are not known. Of the isolated RNA, all was reverse transcribed, and so the sequenced material was expressed TCRB transcripts. The protocol was immunoSEQ multiplex PCR, while the TCRdb copy is restricted to in-frame clones and leaves out a portion. The sample includes around 360,000 clones, over 9.5% of them seen just once. What was sequenced was naive CD4+ T cells from blood. These receptors originate from a woman aged 18-35 years with type 1 diabetes.

The CDR3 loop reads CASSLRTGGSGNTIYF. Written as DNA, the CDR3 is TGTGCCAGCAGCTTAAGGACAGGGGGAAGTGGAAACACCATATATTTT. The chain links TRBV7-8 to TRBJ1-3; TRBD1 agrees at 10 bases. The CDR3 is made up of 16 amino acids. Germline assignment: CDR1 SGHVS and CDR2 FQNEAQ. V lost 2 bases, J lost 3 bases, and 4 bases stayed unmatched.

This sequence joins TRBV4-3 and TRBJ1-4; 7 bases match TRBD1. The germline V gene encodes CDR1 LGHNA and CDR2 YSLEER. This CDR3 is built from 16 residues. Germline trimming cut 1 base from V and 3 bases from J; bases unmatched to any gene: 5. The CDR3 loop is CASSQAGTVPNEKLFF. For the CDR3, the DNA is TGCGCCAGCAGCCAAGCCGGGACAGTTCCTAATGAAAAACTGTTTTTT.

This clone was detected only a few times. CDR3 DNA: TGTGCCAGCAGCACGCGGACTCATAGGCATACGCAGTATTTT. Translated, it gives CASSTRTHRHTQYF. The chain carries TRBV7-2 and TRBJ2-3; TRBD2 might be the D (5 bases). The germline CDR1 and CDR2 sequences are SGHTA and FQGNSA. With 5 bases removed from V and 7 bases from J, the gap between germline ends came to 16 bases. The CDR3 covers 14 residues. Complete variable domain (other parts from reference TRBV7-2 and TRBJ2-3): GAGVSQSPSNKVTEKGKDVELRCDPISGHTALYWYRQSLGQGLEFLIYFQGNSAPDKSGLPSDRFSAERTGGSVSTLTIQRTQQEDSAVYLCASSTRTHRHTQYFGPGTRLTVL.

V and J are TRBV29-1 and TRBJ1-5; D uncertain. V shed 4 bases and J shed 3 bases, with 13 bases lying between them. Germline CDR1 reads SQVTM; CDR2 reads ANQGSEA. The CDR3 runs to 14 residues. CDR3 nucleotide sequence: TGCAGCGTTGTAGAGCAGGCGCCCAATCAGCCCCAGCATTTT. Its protein product is CSVVEQAPNQPQHF.

The sample holds a few counts of this clone. This rearrangement joins TRBV29-1 to TRBJ1-2; TRBD1 matches 7 bases. Germline values: CDR1 SQVTM, CDR2 ANQGSEA. The CDR3 covers 13 residues. J was trimmed by 5 bases and V by 5 bases; bases with no gene match: 8. The CDR3 protein is CSVSGQESYGYTF. CDR3 in DNA: TGCAGCGTTTCCGGACAGGAGTCTTATGGCTACACCTTC.

The gene calls are TRBV29-1 and TRBJ2-3; 8 bases match TRBD2. The CDR3 is 13 residues long. Germline trimming cut 3 bases from V and 4 bases from J; bases unmatched to any gene: 3. CDR1 and CDR2 (germline): SQVTM, ANQGSEA. This chain's CDR3 is CSVEREEADTQYF. In DNA form, the CDR3 reads TGCAGCGTTGAGCGGGAGGAAGCAGATACGCAGTATTTT.

This clone was recorded at least ten times. The CDR3 region has the DNA TGCAGCGTTCAGGACAGTTCCAACATTCAGTACTTC. It specifies CSVQDSSNIQYF. The chain is built from TRBV29-1 and TRBJ2-4; perhaps TRBD1 as D (6 bases). V was pared by 5 bases and J by 7 bases, with 12 bases between. The CDR3 has 12 residues. Germline assignment: CDR1 SQVTM and CDR2 ANQGSEA.

The rearrangement uses TRBV7-9 and TRBJ2-5; possible D gene TRBD1, 5 bases. This CDR3 region has 15 residues. V gave up 5 bases and J gave up 2 bases, with 15 bases separating them. From germline, CDR1 is SEHNR and CDR2 FQNEAQ (reference sequence). CDR3 sequence: CASSQFRQFQETQYF. As DNA, the CDR3 is TGTGCCAGCAGCCAATTTAGACAGTTTCAAGAGACCCAGTACTTC.

This chain links TRBV2 with TRBJ1-1, with a tentative D call TRBD1 (5 bases). V was pared by 8 bases and J by 0 bases, with 16 bases between. Germline assignment: CDR1 SNHLY and CDR2 FYNNEI. This CDR3 has 15 residues. In nucleotides, the CDR3 is TGTGCCAGCTCAAAGACAGCAATAATGAACACTGAAGCTTTCTTT. Translating it yields CASSKTAIMNTEAFF.

The chain uses TRBV5-4 and TRBJ2-5; 11 bases line up with TRBD2. Germline V gives CDR1 SGHNT, CDR2 YYREEE (reference sequence). Unmatched junction bases numbered 3, after V lost 4 bases and J lost 4 bases. The CDR3 spans 14 residues. In DNA, the CDR3 is TGTGCCAGCAGCCCCGGACTAGCGGGAGAGACCCAGTACTTC. Encoded protein: CASSPGLAGETQYF.

V usage is TRBV21-1 and J usage is TRBJ2-3; the D call of TRBD1 is as the table states it, not checked on the DNA. TRBV21-1 is flagged as a pseudogene. The CDR3 is 12 residues long. CDR3 nucleotide sequence: TGTGCCAGCACGGACAGGGGAGATACGCAGTATTTT. This codes for CASTDRGDTQYF.

The chain couples TRBV6-5 to TRBJ2-5; TRBD1 might be the D (6 bases). Trimming removed 5 bases at V and 1 base at J, with 11 bases between. The CDR3 extends over 14 amino acids. Looked up from germline, CDR1 is MNHEY and CDR2 is SVGAGI. DNA for the CDR3: TGTGCCAGCAGTCCCTACAGGGCCCAAGAGACCCAGTACTTC. Amino acid sequence: CASSPYRAQETQYF.

This clone showed up just a few times. The chain carries TRBV9 and TRBJ2-5; D ambiguous. This CDR3 comprises 13 residues. Germline V gives CDR1 SGDLS, CDR2 YYNGEE. V was shortened by 6 bases and J by 4 bases, with 13 bases between the two germline ends. This chain's CDR3 is CASKPIDRETQYF. CDR3 DNA sequence: TGTGCCAGCAAACCAATAGATCGAGAGACCCAGTACTTC.

This clone appeared a few times. CDR3 residues: CASQRGNQPQHF. The DNA for the CDR3 is TGTGCCAGCCAACGGGGTAATCAGCCCCAGCATTTT. V and J are TRBV2 and TRBJ1-5; D gene unclear. CDR3 length: 12 amino acids. Trimming pared 8 bases from V and 4 bases from J, leaving 9 bases between. Germline CDR1 is SNHLY and CDR2 is FYNNEI. Filled out from reference TRBV2 and TRBJ1-5, the complete variable domain reads EPEVTQTPSHQVTQMGQEVILRCVPISNHLYFYWYRQILGQKVEFLVSFYNNEISEKSEIFDDQFSVERPDGSNFTLKIRSTKLEDSAMYFCASQRGNQPQHFGDGTRLSIL.

This clone has a handful of counts. This chain joins TRBV27 and TRBJ1-3; the D gene is possibly TRBD1 (6 bases). Trimming stripped 4 bases from V and 4 bases from J, with 8 bases between. This CDR3 spans 13 amino acids. Germline V gives CDR1 MNHEY, CDR2 SMNVEV (reference sequence). CDR3 bases: TGTGCCAGCAGTTCTACAGGGGGAAACACCATATATTTT. It specifies CASSSTGGNTIYF.